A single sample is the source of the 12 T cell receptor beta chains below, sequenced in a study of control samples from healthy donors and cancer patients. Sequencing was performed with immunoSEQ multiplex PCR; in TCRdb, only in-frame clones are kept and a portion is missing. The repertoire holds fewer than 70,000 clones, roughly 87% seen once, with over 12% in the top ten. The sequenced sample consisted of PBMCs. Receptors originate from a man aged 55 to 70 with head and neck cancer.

The CDR3 nucleotides are TGTGCCAGTAGTCCCGGACAGGGAGGGAATGGAAACACCATATATTTT. Protein sequence: CASSPGQGGNGNTIYF. The V gene is TRBV19, the J gene TRBJ1-3; 8 nucleotides agree with TRBD1. Losses at the gene ends were 5 bases for V and 3 bases for J; bases not matched to a gene: 9. CDR1 and CDR2 (germline): LNHDA, SQIVND (reference sequence). The CDR3 runs to 16 residues. Based on the CDR3 plus reference TRBV19 and TRBJ1-3, the full variable domain is DGGITQSPKYLFRKEGQNVTLSCEQNLNHDAMYWYRQDPGQGLRLIYYSQIVNDFQKGDIAEGYSVSREKKESFPLTVTSAQKNPTAFYLCASSPGQGGNGNTIYFGEGSWLTVV.

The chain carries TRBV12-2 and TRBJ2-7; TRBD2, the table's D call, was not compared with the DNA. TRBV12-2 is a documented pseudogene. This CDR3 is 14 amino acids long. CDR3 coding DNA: TGTGCAAGTCGCTATTCAGTGGAGTCCTACGAGCAGTACTTC. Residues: CASRYSVESYEQYF.

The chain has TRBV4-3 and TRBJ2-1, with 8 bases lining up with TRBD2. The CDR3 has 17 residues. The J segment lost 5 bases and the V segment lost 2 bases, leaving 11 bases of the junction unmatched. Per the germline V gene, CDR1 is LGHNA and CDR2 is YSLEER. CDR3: CASSQNRASGRNNEQFF. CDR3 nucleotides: TGCGCCAGCAGCCAAAACCGGGCTAGCGGGCGCAACAATGAGCAGTTCTTC.

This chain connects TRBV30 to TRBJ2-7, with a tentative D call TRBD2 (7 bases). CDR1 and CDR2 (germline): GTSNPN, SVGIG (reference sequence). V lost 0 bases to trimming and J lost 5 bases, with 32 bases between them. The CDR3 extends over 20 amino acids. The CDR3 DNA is TGTGCCTGGAGTGTCTTGTCTGCCGTAAGACGGGGGGCCCTATTCCACGAGCAGTACTTC. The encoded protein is CAWSVLSAVRRGALFHEQYF.

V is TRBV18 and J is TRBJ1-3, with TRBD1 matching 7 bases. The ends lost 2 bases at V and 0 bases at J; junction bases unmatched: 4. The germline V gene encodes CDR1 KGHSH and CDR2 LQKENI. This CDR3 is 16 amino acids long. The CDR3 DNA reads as TGTGCCAGCTCACCAGGGACAGCAGGCTCTGGAAACACCATATATTTT. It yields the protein CASSPGTAGSGNTIYF.

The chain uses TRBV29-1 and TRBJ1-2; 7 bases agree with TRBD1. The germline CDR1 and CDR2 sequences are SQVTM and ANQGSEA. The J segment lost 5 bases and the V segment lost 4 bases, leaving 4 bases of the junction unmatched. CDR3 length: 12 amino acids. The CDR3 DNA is TGCAGCGTTGGCAGGGGGGGATATGGCTACACCTTC. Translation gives CSVGRGGYGYTF.

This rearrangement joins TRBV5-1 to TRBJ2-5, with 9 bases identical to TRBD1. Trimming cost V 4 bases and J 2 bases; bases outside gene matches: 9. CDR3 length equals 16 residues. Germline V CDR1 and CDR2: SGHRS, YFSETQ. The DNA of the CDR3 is TGCGCCAGCAGCAACATCCTAGGACAGGGGCAAGAGACCCAGTACTTC. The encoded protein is CASSNILGQGQETQYF.

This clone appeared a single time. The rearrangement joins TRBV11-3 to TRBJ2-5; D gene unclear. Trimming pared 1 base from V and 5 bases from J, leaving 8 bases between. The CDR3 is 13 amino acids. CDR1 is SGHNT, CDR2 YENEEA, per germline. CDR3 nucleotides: TGTGCCAGCAGCTTAGGCATGTGGGAGACCCAGTACTTC. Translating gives CASSLGMWETQYF.

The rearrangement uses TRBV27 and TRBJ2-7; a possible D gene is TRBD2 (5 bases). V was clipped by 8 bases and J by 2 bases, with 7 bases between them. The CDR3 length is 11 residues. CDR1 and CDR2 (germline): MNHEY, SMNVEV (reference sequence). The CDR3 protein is CASRGTYEQYF. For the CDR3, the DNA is TGTGCCAGCCGGGGTACCTACGAGCAGTACTTC.

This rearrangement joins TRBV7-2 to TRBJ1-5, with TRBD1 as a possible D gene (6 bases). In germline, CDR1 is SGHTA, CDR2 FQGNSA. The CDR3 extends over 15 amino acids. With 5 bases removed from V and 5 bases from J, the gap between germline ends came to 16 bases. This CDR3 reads CASSPQGTDYQPQHF. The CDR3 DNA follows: TGTGCCAGCAGCCCTCAGGGGACGGATTATCAGCCCCAGCATTTT.

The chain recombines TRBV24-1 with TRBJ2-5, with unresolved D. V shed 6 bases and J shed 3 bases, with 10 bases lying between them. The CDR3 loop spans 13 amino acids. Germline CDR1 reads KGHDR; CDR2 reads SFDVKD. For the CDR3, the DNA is TGTGCCACCAGTCAAGGGCAGGAAGAGACCCAGTACTTC. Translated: CATSQGQEETQYF.

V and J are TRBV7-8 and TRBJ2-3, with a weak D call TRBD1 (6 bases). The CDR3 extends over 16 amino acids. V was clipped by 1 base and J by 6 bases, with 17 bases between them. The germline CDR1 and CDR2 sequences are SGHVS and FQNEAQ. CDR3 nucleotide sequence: TGTGCCAGCAGCTTAGGGGTGGTGGCCCAGGGGGATACGCAGTATTTT. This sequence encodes CASSLGVVAQGDTQYF.